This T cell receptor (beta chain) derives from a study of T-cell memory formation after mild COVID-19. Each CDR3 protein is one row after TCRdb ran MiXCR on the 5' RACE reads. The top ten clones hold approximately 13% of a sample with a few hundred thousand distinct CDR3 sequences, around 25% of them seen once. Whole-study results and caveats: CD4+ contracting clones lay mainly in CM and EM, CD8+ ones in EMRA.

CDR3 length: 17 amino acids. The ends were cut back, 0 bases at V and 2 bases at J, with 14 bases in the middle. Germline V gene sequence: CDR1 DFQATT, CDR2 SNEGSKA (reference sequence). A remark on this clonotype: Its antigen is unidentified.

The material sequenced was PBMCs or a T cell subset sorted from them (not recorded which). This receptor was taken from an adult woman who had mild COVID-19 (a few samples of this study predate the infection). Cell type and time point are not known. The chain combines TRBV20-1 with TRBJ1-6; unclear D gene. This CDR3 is CSARDKTHWAYNSPLHF. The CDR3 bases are TGCAGTGCTAGAGATAAGACCCACTGGGCCTATAATTCACCCCTCCACTTT.